This T cell receptor beta chain is drawn from a study of T cell responses to AZD1222 COVID-19 vaccine. Findings of the study overall: Spike was spanned by vaccine-associated CD4 TCRs, which were dominant at 160-218 and 743-854.

TCRdb keeps only in-frame clones here, not all; method: immunoSEQ multiplex PCR. The sample consists of 75,000 to 100,000 clones, almost 90% of them appearing once. V was clipped by 4 bases and J by 5 bases; unmatched bases: 5. Germline V gene sequence: CDR1 SGHTA, CDR2 FQGNSA. The CDR3 is 14 amino acids. Regarding this clone: As yet, its antigen is unknown.

The starting material was peripheral blood, obtained on day 0 of AZD1222 vaccination. The source of this sequence is an adult in good health. The rearrangement links TRBV7-2 to TRBJ1-5, with TRBD1 matching over 7 bases. CDR3 amino acids: CASSYLTGDQPQHF. The CDR3 region has the DNA TGTGCCAGCAGCTACCTAACAGGGGATCAGCCCCAGCATTTT.